These 24 T cell receptor beta chains came from one sample sequenced in a study of blood T cells in healthy people across ages. Together with a sample-barcoded 5' primer, a J-beta primer mix was included in a second PCR lasting about 7 to 11 cycles. TCRdb re-analysed the 5' RACE reads in MiXCR, keeping a single row per CDR3 protein. Of hundreds of thousands of distinct CDR3 sequences listed, roughly 44% are singletons. The sample comprised blood. These receptors were taken from a man in his sixties in good health.

The rearrangement uses TRBV27 and TRBJ2-7; D unresolved. The J call may not be correct, given that the DNA end is closer to TRBJ2-5. The CDR3 is 13 residues long. CDR1 is MNHEY and CDR2 is SMNVEV in the germline V gene (reference sequence). CDR3 sequence reads: CASSYKPGETQYF. The CDR3 nucleotides are TGTGCCAGCAGTTATAAGCCCGGGGAGACCCAGTACTTC.

This rearrangement joins TRBV5-1 to TRBJ2-2, with 8 bases lining up with TRBD2. V dropped 6 bases and J dropped 0; count of bases not matched to a gene: 7. CDR3 size: 16 residues. The germline V gene has CDR1 SGHRS and CDR2 YFSETQ. CDR3 loop: CASTATGGSNTGELFF. The CDR3 DNA sequence: TGCGCCAGCACCGCTACGGGGGGGTCGAACACCGGGGAGCTGTTTTTT.

For this clonotype: Relative to the germline gene, one junction end is altered; a read error may explain this. The CDR3 is CASSQDPSGGQISTDAQYF. In DNA, the CDR3 is TGCGCCAGCAGCCAAGATCCCAGCGGGGGCCAGATAAGCACAGATGCGCAGTATTTT. The V and J genes are TRBV4-1 and TRBJ2-3, with 8 nucleotides matching TRBD2. Germline CDR1 MGHRA, CDR2 YSYEKL. The CDR3 length is 19 residues.

The chain joins TRBV6-2 or TRBV6-3 to TRBJ2-3; tentative D call: TRBD2 (7 bases). The CDR3 consists of 15 residues. The V end lost 6 bases, the J end lost 3 bases, and 16 bases lay between the germline ends. CDR1 MNHEY and CDR2 SVGEGT come from the germline V gene. The chain's CDR3 is CASRKPGGGTDTQYF. CDR3 DNA: TGTGCCAGCAGAAAACCGGGGGGCGGTACAGATACGCAGTATTTT.

The V and J genes are TRBV7-2 and TRBJ2-3; D unclear. The ends were cut back, 6 bases at V and 10 bases at J, with 20 bases in the middle. The CDR3 has 14 amino acids. The germline gives CDR1 SGHTA, CDR2 FQGNSA. The CDR3 DNA reads TGTGCCAGCAGACCCGCAAGCCTCGGGTCTCCGCAGTATTTT. This sequence encodes CASRPASLGSPQYF.

This clonotype was counted only a few times. The chain recombines TRBV12-3 or TRBV12-4 with TRBJ2-5, with D unresolved. Near its end, the DNA agrees better with TRBJ2-7, so the J call may be wrong. The CDR3 runs to 16 residues. CDR3 in amino acids: CASSLQSGTRGGEQYF. CDR3 nucleotide sequence: TGTGCCAGCAGTTTGCAGTCGGGTACGCGAGGTGGCGAGCAGTACTTC.

Regarding this clonotype: Germline is not matched at one junction end, which may reflect a read error. This chain connects TRBV20-1 to TRBJ1-5, with no clear D. This CDR3 has 11 residues. Germline lookup yields CDR1 DFQATT and CDR2 SNEGSKA (reference sequence). In nucleotides, the CDR3 is TGCAGCGCGGGCAGTAATCCGCCCCAGCATTTT. Translated: CSAGSNPPQHF.

This clonotype was detected only once. The chain uses TRBV6-1 and TRBJ2-1; D is unclear. Germline CDR1 MNHNS, CDR2 SASEGT. V gave up 4 bases and J gave up 2 bases, with 12 bases separating them. This CDR3 has 15 amino acids. As DNA, the CDR3 is TGTGCCAGCAGTGGTAGGGTGGGAACCTACAATGAGCAGTTCTTC. It encodes CASSGRVGTYNEQFF.

This clonotype was counted between two and nine times. Just one base apart from a much larger clone, this may be a read error. The chain recombines TRBV27 with TRBJ2-5, with D perhaps matching TRBD2 (5 bases). The CDR3 consists of 13 residues. Germline V gives CDR1 MNHEY, CDR2 SMNVEV (reference sequence). The V end was cut by 2 bases, the J end by 11 bases, with 15 bases between. The CDR3: CASSLLRENEQYF. DNA for the CDR3: TGTGCCAGCAGTTTACTCCGGGAAAATGAGCAGTACTTC.

The rearrangement joins TRBV12-3 or TRBV12-4 to TRBJ2-1, with no clear D. V lost 10 bases and J 11 bases, leaving 12 bases between the germline ends. The CDR3 has 10 amino acids. In DNA, the CDR3 is TGTGCCAACAGCTCCGACCAGCAGTTCTTC. Protein product: CANSSDQQFF.

The chain employs TRBV11-2 and TRBJ2-7, with D hard to call. The CDR3 has 14 amino acids. CDR1 and CDR2 from the germline V gene are SGHAT and FQNNGV. The ends were cut back, 1 base at V and 3 bases at J, with 10 bases in the middle. The CDR3 loop is CASSLGALGYEQYF. The CDR3 nucleotides read TGTGCCAGCAGCTTAGGTGCCCTTGGCTACGAGCAGTACTTC.

The chain carries TRBV27 and TRBJ1-4, with unresolved D. The CDR3 has 12 residues. Germline V gives CDR1 MNHEY, CDR2 SMNVEV (reference sequence). V was trimmed by 8 bases and J by 6 bases, leaving 10 bases between them. The CDR3 is CASQGSDEKLFF. CDR3 nucleotides: TGTGCCAGCCAAGGTTCAGATGAAAAACTGTTTTTT.

The chain has TRBV12-3 or TRBV12-4 and TRBJ1-6; D call uncertain. The V and J ends lost 6 bases and 10 bases respectively, with 13 bases between them. The length of the CDR3 is 13 residues. DNA for the CDR3: TGTGCCAGCAGGCCCTCAGTTGAGTCACCCCTCCACTTT. It specifies CASRPSVESPLHF.

This clonotype has only a few counts. This sequence joins TRBV10-3 and TRBJ1-6, with D perhaps TRBD1 (5 bases). V was clipped by 10 bases and J by 0 bases, with 13 bases between them. CDR3 length equals 15 residues. Germline values: CDR1 ENHRY, CDR2 SYGVKD. Written as DNA, the CDR3 is TGTGCCACAACATCAGGGAACTCCTATAATTCACCCCTCCACTTT. Protein: CATTSGNSYNSPLHF.

The chain joins TRBV11-2 to TRBJ2-5; TRBD2 matches at 12 bases. Germline V gene lookup returns CDR1 SGHAT and CDR2 FQNNGV. This CDR3 has 15 residues. After removal of 6 bases from V and 5 bases from J, the junction contained 7 bases not matched to a gene. The CDR3 DNA reads TGTGCCAGCAGGGAACTAGCGGGGGGATTTGAGACCCAGTACTTC. This codes for CASRELAGGFETQYF.

In its sample, this clonotype was seen many times. The rearrangement uses TRBV6-5 and TRBJ1-2; D is unresolved. CDR3 length: 14 amino acids. V was clipped by 2 bases and J by 4 bases, with 11 bases between them. From germline, CDR1 is MNHEY and CDR2 SVGAGI. DNA of the CDR3: TGTGCCAGCAGTTACCGGCCAGCTAGCTATGGCTACACCTTC. Protein: CASSYRPASYGYTF.

This chain connects TRBV7-9 to TRBJ1-2, with D uncertain. Germline V gene lookup returns CDR1 SEHNR and CDR2 FQNEAQ (reference sequence). V was pared by 1 base and J by 1 base, with 13 bases between. The CDR3 contains 16 residues. CDR3 in DNA: TGTGCCAGCAGCTTAGGGTATAGGGCGGATAACTATGGCTACACCTTC. Translating it yields CASSLGYRADNYGYTF.

The rearrangement links TRBV7-2 to TRBJ2-1; TRBD2 matches 11 bases. The CDR3 has 17 residues. Germline V lookup: CDR1 SGHTA, CDR2 FQGNSA. The V and J ends lost 4 bases and 9 bases, in that order; junction bases with no gene match: 14. In DNA form, the CDR3 reads TGTGCCAGCAGCTCCGTATCCGTAGCGGGGGGGCTCGGTGAGCAGTTCTTC. Its translation is CASSSVSVAGGLGEQFF. Looking up the rest from reference TRBV7-2 and TRBJ2-1 gives the full variable domain: GAGVSQSPSNKVTEKGKDVELRCDPISGHTALYWYRQSLGQGLEFLIYFQGNSAPDKSGLPSDRFSAERTGGSVSTLTIQRTQQEDSAVYLCASSSVSVAGGLGEQFFGPGTRLTVL.

The genes are TRBV20-1 and TRBJ2-1, with D uncertain. Trimming removed 6 bases at V and 0 bases at J, with 18 bases between. Germline CDR1 is DFQATT and CDR2 is SNEGSKA (reference sequence). The CDR3 consists of 16 residues. The CDR3 coding sequence is TGCAGTGCCCTTGACCGCCGGGCCTTCTCCTACAATGAGCAGTTCTTC. Its protein is CSALDRRAFSYNEQFF.

This clonotype has just a few counts. This chain joins TRBV4-3 and TRBJ1-2; D gene unclear. V was shortened by 0 bases and J by 13 bases, with 12 bases between the two germline ends. CDR3 length: 12 amino acids. Germline values: CDR1 LGHNA, CDR2 YSLEER. DNA for the CDR3: TGCGCCAGCAGCCAAGATCGACAAAGGATCACCTTC. Translation gives CASSQDRQRITF.

The chain is built from TRBV9 and TRBJ1-2, with D maybe TRBD1 (6 bases). The germline gives CDR1 SGDLS, CDR2 YYNGEE. The CDR3 covers 13 residues. Deletions cut 1 base from V and 6 bases from J, with 10 bases between. The CDR3 loop is CASSVRKGDGYTF. CDR3 bases: TGTGCCAGCAGCGTAAGGAAGGGGGATGGCTACACCTTC.

The chain links TRBV5-6 to TRBJ2-4; TRBD1 matches 7 bases. The CDR3 spans 15 residues. Germline V gene lookup returns CDR1 SGHDT and CDR2 YYEEEE. J gave up 7 bases and V 3 bases, and 10 bases lay outside the gene matches. The CDR3 DNA is TGTGCCAGCAGCTGGACGGACAGGACCCCCAACATTCAGTACTTC. Translating gives CASSWTDRTPNIQYF.

This clonotype was picked up a small number of times. V and J are TRBV5-1 and TRBJ2-7, with D possibly called TRBD1 or TRBD2 (5 bases each). Trimming took 1 base from V and 6 from J, leaving 23 bases between them. CDR1 and CDR2 from the germline V gene are SGHRS and YFSETQ. The CDR3 length is 17 residues. CDR3 nucleotide sequence: TGCGCCAGCAGCTTGAAGGGGAAAGCGGACCTATCTTCCGAGCAGTACTTC. Translating it yields CASSLKGKADLSSEQYF.

This clonotype appeared once. This chain joins TRBV6-6 and TRBJ1-5, with D hard to call. V lost 5 bases to trimming and J lost 4 bases, with 21 bases between them. Germline CDR1 reads MNHNY; CDR2 reads SVGAGI (reference sequence). CDR3 length: 17 residues. The CDR3 here is CASSPHSAARTNQPQHF. CDR3 in DNA: TGTGCCAGCAGTCCCCACTCGGCTGCCAGGACTAATCAGCCCCAGCATTTT.